A single sample gave rise to the 15 T cell receptor beta chains below, sequenced in a study of T cell repertoires in cytomegalovirus infection. TCRdb ran MiXCR on the reads and lists one entry per CDR3 protein. Here the sample spans about 310,000 distinct CDR3 sequences, 15% to 20% being singletons. The sample comprised PBMCs. These receptors were obtained from a human donor in good health (CMV status not recorded). Some clones in this sample may be carry-over from other donors' samples.

In this sample, this clonotype turned up many times. The V and J genes are TRBV28 and TRBJ1-1, with a weak D call TRBD1 (5 bases). V lost 2 bases to trimming and J lost 0 bases, with 10 bases between them. This CDR3 comprises 15 residues. The germline CDR1 and CDR2 sequences are MDHEN and SYDVKM. CDR3 residues: CASSLRGSMNTEAFF. The CDR3 coding sequence is TGTGCCAGCAGTTTAAGGGGATCCATGAACACTGAAGCTTTCTTT. Based on the CDR3 plus reference TRBV28 and TRBJ1-1, the full variable domain is DVKVTQSSRYLVKRTGEKVFLECVQDMDHENMFWYRQDPGLGLRLIYFSYDVKMKEKGDIPEGYSVSREKKERFSLILESASTNQTSMYLCASSLRGSMNTEAFFGQGTRLTVV.

This clonotype occurred once. Because the CDR3 is missing its conserved closing phenylalanine or tryptophan, this is likely a read error. The chain recombines TRBV19 with TRBJ1-1; D unresolved. The CDR3 has 13 residues. V lost 7 bases and J 5 bases, leaving 14 bases between the germline ends. From germline, CDR1 is LNHDA and CDR2 SQIVND (reference sequence). CDR3 in amino acids: CASIGKGPTEAFS. The CDR3 bases are TGTGCCAGTATTGGAAAGGGTCCGACTGAAGCTTTCTCT.

This clonotype was picked up a small number of times. This chain uses TRBV7-9 with TRBJ2-5; 10 bases are a match to TRBD1. Germline trimming cut 4 bases from V and 4 bases from J; bases unmatched to any gene: 6. In germline, CDR1 is SEHNR, CDR2 FQNEAQ (reference sequence). The CDR3 loop spans 15 amino acids. CDR3 loop: CASSSGTGVAETQYF. The DNA for the CDR3 is TGTGCCAGCAGCTCCGGGACAGGGGTCGCAGAGACCCAGTACTTC. Complete variable domain (other parts from reference TRBV7-9 and TRBJ2-5): DTGVSQNPRHKITKRGQNVTFRCDPISEHNRLYWYRQTLGQGPEFLTYFQNEAQLEKSRLLSDRFSAERPKGSFSTLEIQRTEQGDSAMYLCASSSGTGVAETQYFGPGTRLLVL.

This clonotype was found a few times. V usage is TRBV10-3 and J usage is TRBJ1-2; D is uncertain. CDR1 is ENHRY, CDR2 SYGVKD, per germline. The CDR3 has 14 residues. The germline V and J ends were trimmed by 0 bases and 2 bases, with 7 bases remaining between them. This CDR3 is CAISESAENYGYTF. The CDR3 nucleotides are TGTGCCATCAGTGAGTCGGCGGAGAACTATGGCTACACCTTC.

The chain carries TRBV7-8 and TRBJ2-3, with 10 bases lining up with TRBD2. In germline, CDR1 is SGHVS, CDR2 FQNEAQ. This CDR3 is 14 amino acids long. V was clipped by 5 bases and J by 5 bases; unmatched bases: 4. The CDR3 sequence is CASSRAGGKDTQYF. The CDR3 region has the DNA TGTGCCAGCAGCCGAGCGGGGGGGAAAGATACGCAGTATTTT.

This clonotype appeared many times. V usage is TRBV7-2 and J usage is TRBJ1-5; D gene ambiguous. This CDR3 has 17 residues. V lost 1 base and J 0 bases, leaving 13 bases between the germline ends. Germline V gene sequence: CDR1 SGHTA, CDR2 FQGNSA. CDR3 residues: CASSLVGVGDSNQPQHF. The CDR3 nucleotides are TGTGCCAGCAGCTTAGTAGGAGTCGGGGATAGCAATCAGCCCCAGCATTTT.

Ten or more counts support this clonotype. The CDR3 DNA is TGTGCCAGCAGCTTAAAGCGGGGGCCCTCCTACGAGCAGTACTTC. This codes for CASSLKRGPSYEQYF. The V and J genes are TRBV7-2 and TRBJ2-7; 8 bases line up with TRBD2. This CDR3 region has 15 residues. V was pared by 2 bases and J by 0 bases, with 3 bases of the junction left unmatched. Germline V lookup: CDR1 SGHTA, CDR2 FQGNSA.

This rearrangement joins TRBV7-9 to TRBJ1-4; 10 bases line up with TRBD1. This CDR3 is built from 14 residues. V trimming: 5 bases; J trimming: 8 bases; junction bases outside the gene matches: 5. Germline assignment: CDR1 SEHNR and CDR2 FQNEAQ (reference sequence). The CDR3 is CASSPPGQGEKLFF. The CDR3, as DNA: TGTGCCAGCAGCCCTCCGGGACAGGGGGAAAAACTGTTTTTT.

This clonotype was seen more than once but under ten times. The J gene is TRBJ2-3, the V gene TRBV5-1; D perhaps matches TRBD2 (6 bases). The CDR3 runs to 12 residues. Germline CDR1 and CDR2: SGHRS and YFSETQ. The V and J ends lost 4 bases and 7 bases respectively, with 10 bases between them. The CDR3 loop is CASSVGLNTQYF. In nucleotides, the CDR3 is TGCGCCAGCAGCGTGGGACTTAATACGCAGTATTTT.

The chain recombines TRBV19 with TRBJ1-2; D is uncertain. The V end lost 5 bases, the J end lost 2 bases, and 9 bases lay between the germline ends. Per the germline V gene, CDR1 is LNHDA and CDR2 is SQIVND (reference sequence). The CDR3 runs 13 residues. The CDR3 here is CASSDQENYGYTF. CDR3 bases: TGTGCCAGTAGTGATCAGGAGAACTATGGCTACACCTTC.

The table lists this clonotype with many counts. This sequence joins TRBV7-9 and TRBJ1-2, with TRBD1 as a possible D gene (5 bases). Germline loops: CDR1 SEHNR, CDR2 FQNEAQ (reference sequence). Trimming left V 3 bases short and J 2 bases short, with 10 bases between. The CDR3 consists of 14 residues. In DNA, the CDR3 is TGTGCCAGCAGCTTTTCGGAGGGGAACTATGGCTACACCTTC. Translated, it gives CASSFSEGNYGYTF.

This clonotype was recorded many times. The chain couples TRBV28 to TRBJ2-7, with D possibly being TRBD1 (6 bases). This CDR3 contains 13 residues. Trimming removed 3 bases from V and 3 bases from J, with 9 bases in between. Per the germline V gene, CDR1 is MDHEN and CDR2 is SYDVKM. Written as DNA, the CDR3 is TGTGCCAGCAGTTTGGGGGCCTTCTACGAGCAGTACTTC. This codes for CASSLGAFYEQYF.

This rearrangement joins TRBV6-5 to TRBJ2-7, with TRBD1 matching over 7 bases. The CDR3 consists of 18 residues. Germline CDR1 reads MNHEY; CDR2 reads SVGAGI. With V trimmed by 0 bases and J by 0 bases, 11 bases remained unmatched. The CDR3 DNA reads TGTGCCAGCAGTTACTCGCCTTGGGACAGAAGAAGCTCCTACGAGCAGTACTTC. It specifies CASSYSPWDRRSSYEQYF.

The gene calls are TRBV5-6 and TRBJ1-1, with TRBD1 matching over 7 bases. V shed 4 bases, J shed 5 bases, and the junction held 11 bases outside the gene matches. From germline, CDR1 is SGHDT and CDR2 YYEEEE. The CDR3 sequence is 15 residues long. For the CDR3, the DNA is TGTGCCAGCAGCCTGAATCTCGGACAGGCTACTGAAGCTTTCTTT. It encodes CASSLNLGQATEAFF. The full variable domain, in which reference TRBV5-6 and TRBJ1-1 provide the parts outside the CDR3, is DAGVTQSPTHLIKTRGQQVTLRCSPKSGHDTVSWYQQALGQGPQFIFQYYEEEERQRGNFPDRFSGHQFPNYSSELNVNALLLGDSALYLCASSLNLGQATEAFFGQGTRLTVV.

The chain has TRBV20-1 and TRBJ1-5, with D uncertain. The V and J ends lost 6 bases and 0 bases respectively, with 21 bases between them. In germline, CDR1 is DFQATT, CDR2 SNEGSKA (reference sequence). CDR3 length: 17 amino acids. The CDR3 here is CSAWGGKEGYSNQPQHF. The CDR3 nucleotides read TGCAGTGCCTGGGGAGGGAAAGAGGGATATAGCAATCAGCCCCAGCATTTT.